The 19 T cell receptor beta chains reported below all come from one sample, sequenced in a study of blood T cell repertoires in COVID-19. Profiling relied on immunoSEQ multiplex PCR, and the TCRdb table lists in-frame clones only, not all of them. The sample records some 200,000 clones, 88% being singletons. Material: peripheral blood. The receptors come from a man between 70 and 80 years old with acute or convalescent COVID-19.

Comments on this clone: This CDR3 is also generated by other DNA sequences in the sample. The CDR3, as DNA: TGTGCCAGCAGCTTAGTCAGCTCCTACAATGAGCAGTTCTTC. It yields the protein CASSLVSSYNEQFF. The rearrangement joins TRBV7-2 to TRBJ2-1; no definite D call. The V gene lost 1 base and the J gene lost 0 bases, with 4 bases spanning the gap. Per the germline V gene, CDR1 is SGHTA and CDR2 is FQGNSA. The CDR3 is made up of 14 amino acids. The variable domain in full, completed from reference TRBV7-2 and TRBJ2-1, reads GAGVSQSPSNKVTEKGKDVELRCDPISGHTALYWYRQSLGQGLEFLIYFQGNSAPDKSGLPSDRFSAERTGGSVSTLTIQRTQQEDSAVYLCASSLVSSYNEQFFGPGTRLTVL.

The V gene is TRBV11-2, the J gene TRBJ2-7; weak D call: TRBD2 (6 bases). CDR3 length: 12 amino acids. CDR1 and CDR2 (germline): SGHAT, FQNNGV. Trimming left V 5 bases short and J 3 bases short, with 8 bases between. The chain's CDR3 is CASSRGGYEQYF. The CDR3 DNA sequence: TGTGCCAGCAGCCGGGGAGGCTACGAGCAGTACTTC.

This chain uses TRBV6-6 with TRBJ1-6, with a tentative D call TRBD1 (6 bases). The CDR3 has 15 residues. CDR1 and CDR2 (germline): MNHNY, SVGAGI (reference sequence). The V end lost 0 bases, the J end lost 5 bases, and 8 bases lay between the germline ends. This chain's CDR3 is CASSYSTGNNSPLHF. CDR3 DNA: TGTGCCAGCAGTTACTCTACAGGGAATAATTCACCCCTCCACTTT.

This rearrangement joins TRBV19 to TRBJ2-7; D might be TRBD2 (5 bases). Per germline, CDR1 LNHDA and CDR2 SQIVND (reference sequence). The V gene lost 5 bases and the J gene lost 4 bases, with 21 bases spanning the gap. The CDR3 runs to 16 residues. This CDR3 is CASSLWVGVPSYEQYF. Here the CDR3 DNA reads TGTGCCAGTAGTCTGTGGGTCGGGGTCCCGTCATACGAGCAGTACTTC.

This chain uses TRBV6-2 or TRBV6-3 with TRBJ1-5; tentatively, D is TRBD1 (5 bases). The CDR3 runs to 16 residues. Between the trimmed V and J ends, which lost 2 bases and 2 bases, there was a span of 13 bases. Germline V gives CDR1 MNHEY, CDR2 SVGEGT. This CDR3 reads CASSYGHLGGNQPQHF. CDR3 DNA sequence: TGTGCCAGCAGTTACGGACATCTAGGAGGCAATCAGCCCCAGCATTTT.

The table lists this clone with a count of one. In DNA form, the CDR3 reads TGTGCCAGCAGTTTATCGTCGGGCACTGAAGCTTTCTTT. Amino acid sequence: CASSLSSGTEAFF. V gene TRBV12-3 or TRBV12-4 combines with J gene TRBJ1-1; D not certain. The V gene lost 2 bases and the J gene lost 4 bases, with 8 bases spanning the gap. The CDR3 sequence is 13 residues long.

The chain carries TRBV18 and TRBJ1-6, with 8 bases fitting TRBD1. The CDR3 spans 14 residues. The J segment lost 7 bases and the V segment lost 4 bases, leaving 3 bases of the junction unmatched. Germline V gene lookup returns CDR1 KGHSH and CDR2 LQKENI. DNA of the CDR3: TGTGCCAGCTCACAGGACAGGGCCAATTCACCCCTCCACTTT. This gives the protein CASSQDRANSPLHF.

This chain connects TRBV19 to TRBJ2-3, with 8 bases matching TRBD2. The junction had 2 bases not matched to a gene; V was cut back by 6 bases and J by 0 bases. From germline, CDR1 is LNHDA and CDR2 SQIVND (reference sequence). This CDR3 region has 14 residues. The CDR3 bases are TGTGCCAGTAGGAGGACTAGCAGCACAGATACGCAGTATTTT. Translation: CASRRTSSTDTQYF.

In this sample, this clone turned up once. The V gene is TRBV2, the J gene TRBJ2-5; 7 bases fit TRBD2. With 2 bases clipped from V and 4 bases from J, the junction kept 7 bases outside the gene matches. The CDR3 is 15 residues long. CDR1 and CDR2 from the germline V gene are SNHLY and FYNNEI. The CDR3 spells CASSESVTSRETQYF. In DNA form, the CDR3 reads TGTGCCAGCAGTGAATCTGTGACTAGCCGAGAGACCCAGTACTTC.

The chain links TRBV18 to TRBJ1-5; 8 nucleotides line up with TRBD1. The V gene's germline CDR1 is KGHSH and CDR2 LQKENI. This CDR3 spans 17 amino acids. Trimming removed 4 bases from V and 4 bases from J; junction bases left unmatched: 12. CDR3 region: CASSQLTGGAGNQPQHF. The CDR3, as DNA: TGTGCCAGCTCACAACTAACAGGGGGTGCTGGAAATCAGCCCCAGCATTTT.

The chain carries TRBV10-3 and TRBJ2-1, with D perhaps matching TRBD2 (5 bases). This CDR3 is built from 14 residues. Trimming pared 10 bases from V and 8 bases from J, leaving 21 bases between. CDR1 ENHRY and CDR2 SYGVKD come from the germline V gene. This CDR3 reads CATRTSGHNDEQFF. The CDR3 DNA is TGTGCCACCCGAACTAGTGGCCACAATGATGAGCAGTTCTTC.

The J gene is TRBJ2-2, the V gene TRBV5-1, with 15 bases aligning to TRBD2. Germline values: CDR1 SGHRS, CDR2 YFSETQ. Trimming took 3 bases from V and 4 from J; bases not matched to a gene: 10. The CDR3 loop spans 19 amino acids. DNA of the CDR3: TGCGCCAGCAGCTCGCCCGGGACTAGCGGGAGGTGGGGCACCGGGGAGCTGTTTTTT. It encodes CASSSPGTSGRWGTGELFF.

The chain uses TRBV19 and TRBJ1-3, with 7 nucleotides matching TRBD1. The CDR3 has 14 amino acids. From germline, CDR1 is LNHDA and CDR2 SQIVND (reference sequence). V trimming: 9 bases; J trimming: 1 base; junction bases outside the gene matches: 6. In DNA, the CDR3 is TGTGCCAGCAGACAGGGTTCTTCTGGAAACACCATATATTTT. Its protein is CASRQGSSGNTIYF.

V and J are TRBV9 and TRBJ2-1; TRBD2 aligns across 7 bases. Germline V gives CDR1 SGDLS, CDR2 YYNGEE. V lost 5 bases to trimming and J lost 6 bases; unmatched junction nucleotides: 14. The CDR3 runs 16 residues. The chain's CDR3 is CASSRSGTIEFNEQFF. The CDR3 bases are TGTGCCAGCAGTCGGAGCGGGACTATAGAATTCAATGAGCAGTTCTTC.

This clone has a single count. J is TRBJ1-5 and V is TRBV5-5; TRBD1 matches 11 bases. The CDR3 has 17 residues. The V gene end was trimmed by 1 base and the J gene end by 2 bases; junction bases not matched to a gene: 5. Germline V gives CDR1 SGHKS, CDR2 YYEKEE (reference sequence). The CDR3 DNA is TGTGCCAGCAGCTTGCTCTGGGGACAGGGGGGCAATCAGCCCCAGCATTTT. Translating it yields CASSLLWGQGGNQPQHF.

The chain combines TRBV7-2 with TRBJ2-7; weak D call: TRBD2 (5 bases). The V and J ends lost 4 bases and 7 bases respectively, with 17 bases between them. CDR3 length equals 14 residues. The germline gives CDR1 SGHTA, CDR2 FQGNSA. The CDR3 loop reads CASSSRGSLGEQYF. CDR3 DNA: TGTGCCAGCAGCTCCCGGGGTAGCTTGGGTGAGCAGTACTTC.

The chain links TRBV6-5 to TRBJ2-7; 11 nucleotides align to TRBD1. Germline trimming cut 7 bases from V and 6 bases from J; bases unmatched to any gene: 8. In germline, CDR1 is MNHEY, CDR2 SVGAGI. This CDR3 is 14 amino acids long. CDR3 protein: CASTNGQGAREQYF. The CDR3 DNA follows: TGTGCCAGCACCAACGGACAGGGGGCCCGCGAGCAGTACTTC.

Only a few counts were recorded for this clone. This sequence joins TRBV18 and TRBJ1-6; D may be TRBD1 (6 bases). With 3 bases removed from V and 8 bases from J, the gap between germline ends came to 17 bases. The CDR3 covers 16 residues. The germline V gene encodes CDR1 KGHSH and CDR2 LQKENI. The CDR3 coding sequence is TGTGCCAGCTCACCCTCGGTAAGGGGGTTTCATTCACCCCTCCACTTT. Its translation is CASSPSVRGFHSPLHF. Complete variable domain (other parts from reference TRBV18 and TRBJ1-6): NAGVMQNPRHLVRRRGQEARLRCSPMKGHSHVYWYRQLPEEGLKFMVYLQKENIIDESGMPKERFSAEFPKEGPSILRIQQVVRGDSAAYFCASSPSVRGFHSPLHFGNGTRLTVT.

This clone has just one count. The rearrangement uses TRBV5-1 and TRBJ2-7; 10 nucleotides line up with TRBD1. CDR1 is SGHRS, CDR2 YFSETQ, per germline. CDR3 size: 16 residues. The ends lost 4 bases at V and 5 bases at J; junction bases unmatched: 12. The CDR3 sequence is CASSARQGAIKDEQYF. The CDR3 DNA is TGCGCCAGCAGCGCCAGACAGGGGGCGATTAAAGACGAGCAGTACTTC.